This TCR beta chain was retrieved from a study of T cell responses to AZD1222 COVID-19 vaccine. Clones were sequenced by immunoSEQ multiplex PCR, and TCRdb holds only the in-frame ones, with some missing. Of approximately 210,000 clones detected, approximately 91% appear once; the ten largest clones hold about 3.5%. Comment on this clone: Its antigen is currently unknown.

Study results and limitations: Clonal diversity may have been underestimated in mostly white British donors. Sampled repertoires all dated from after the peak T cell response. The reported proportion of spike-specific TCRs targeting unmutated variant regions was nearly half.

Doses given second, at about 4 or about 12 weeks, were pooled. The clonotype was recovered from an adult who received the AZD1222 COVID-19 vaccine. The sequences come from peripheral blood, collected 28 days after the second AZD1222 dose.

Here the CDR3 DNA reads TGTGCCAGCACCCGCATTCAACCGGGACTGATGTCAAACTATGGCTACACCTTC. Protein: CASTRIQPGLMSNYGYTF. This chain connects TRBV28 to TRBJ1-2; perhaps TRBD1 as D (5 bases). The germline V gene encodes CDR1 MDHEN and CDR2 SYDVKM. V was cut by 7 bases and J by 2 bases, with 26 bases left in between. There are 18 residues in the CDR3.